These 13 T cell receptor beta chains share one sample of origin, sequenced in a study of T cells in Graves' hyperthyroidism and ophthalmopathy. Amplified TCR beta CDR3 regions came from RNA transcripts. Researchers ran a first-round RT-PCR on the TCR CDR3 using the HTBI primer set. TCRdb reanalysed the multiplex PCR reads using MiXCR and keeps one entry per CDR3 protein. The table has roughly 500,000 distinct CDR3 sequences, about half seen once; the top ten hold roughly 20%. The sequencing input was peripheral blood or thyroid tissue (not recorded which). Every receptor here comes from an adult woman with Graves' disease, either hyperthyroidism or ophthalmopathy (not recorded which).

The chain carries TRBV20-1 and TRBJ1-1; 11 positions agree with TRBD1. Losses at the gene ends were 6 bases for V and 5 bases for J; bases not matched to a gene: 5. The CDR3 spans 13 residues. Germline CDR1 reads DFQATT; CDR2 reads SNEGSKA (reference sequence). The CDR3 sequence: CSARTGGATEAFF. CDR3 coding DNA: TGCAGTGCCCGGACAGGGGGCGCGACTGAAGCTTTCTTT.

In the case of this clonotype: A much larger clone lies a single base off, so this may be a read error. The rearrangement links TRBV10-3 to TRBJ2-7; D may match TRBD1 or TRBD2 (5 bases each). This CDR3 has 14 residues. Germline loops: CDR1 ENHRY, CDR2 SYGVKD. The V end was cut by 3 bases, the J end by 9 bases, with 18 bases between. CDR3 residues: CAISEERGRERQYF. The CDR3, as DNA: TGTGCCATCAGTGAAGAGAGGGGAAGGGAAAGGCAGTACTTC.

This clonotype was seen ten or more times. The CDR3 nucleotides are TGTGCCAGCAGCCCAGGGCCCCTCACCTTC. Residues: CASSPGPLTF. The chain carries TRBV7-9 and TRBJ1-2; D is possibly TRBD1 (5 bases). Germline CDR1 SEHNR, CDR2 FQNEAQ (reference sequence). CDR3 length: 10 amino acids. V gave up 5 bases and J gave up 13 bases, with 11 bases separating them.

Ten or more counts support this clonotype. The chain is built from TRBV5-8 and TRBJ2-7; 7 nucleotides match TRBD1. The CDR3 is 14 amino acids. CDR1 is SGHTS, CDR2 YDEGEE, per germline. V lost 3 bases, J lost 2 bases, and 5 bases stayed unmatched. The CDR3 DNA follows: TGTGCCAGCAGCTCGACAGGGTCCGCCTACGAGCAGTACTTC. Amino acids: CASSSTGSAYEQYF.

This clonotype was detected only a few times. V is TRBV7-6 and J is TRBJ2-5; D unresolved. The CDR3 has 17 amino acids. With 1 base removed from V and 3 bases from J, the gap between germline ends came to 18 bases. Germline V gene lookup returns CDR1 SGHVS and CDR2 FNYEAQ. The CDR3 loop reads CASSLDQSDQLKETQYF. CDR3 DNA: TGTGCCAGCAGCTTAGATCAGAGCGACCAACTAAAAGAGACCCAGTACTTC.

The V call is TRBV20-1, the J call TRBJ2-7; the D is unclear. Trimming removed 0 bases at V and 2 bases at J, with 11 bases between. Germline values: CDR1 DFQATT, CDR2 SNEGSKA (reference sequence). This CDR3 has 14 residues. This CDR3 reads CSARDPGGPYEQYF. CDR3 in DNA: TGCAGTGCTAGAGATCCCGGCGGACCCTACGAGCAGTACTTC.

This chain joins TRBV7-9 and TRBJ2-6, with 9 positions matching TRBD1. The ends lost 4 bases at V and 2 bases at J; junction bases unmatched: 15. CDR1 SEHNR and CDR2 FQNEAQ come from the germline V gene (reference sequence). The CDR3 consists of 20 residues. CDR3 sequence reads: CASSYGQGQKGPAGANVLTF. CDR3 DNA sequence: TGTGCCAGCAGCTACGGACAGGGGCAGAAGGGCCCGGCTGGGGCCAACGTCCTGACTTTC.

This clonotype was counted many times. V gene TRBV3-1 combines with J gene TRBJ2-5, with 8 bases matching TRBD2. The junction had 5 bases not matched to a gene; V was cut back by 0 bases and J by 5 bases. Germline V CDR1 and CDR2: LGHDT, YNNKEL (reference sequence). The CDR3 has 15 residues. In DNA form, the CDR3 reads TGTGCCAGCAGCCAAGAGAGTAAGCGGGAGGAGACCCAGTACTTC. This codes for CASSQESKREETQYF.

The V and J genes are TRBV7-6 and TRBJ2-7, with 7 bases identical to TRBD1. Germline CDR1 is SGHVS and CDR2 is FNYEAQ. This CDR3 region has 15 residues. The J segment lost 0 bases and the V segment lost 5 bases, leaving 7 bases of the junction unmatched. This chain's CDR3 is CASSTSGQPSYEQYF. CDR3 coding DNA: TGTGCCAGCAGCACTTCGGGACAGCCCTCCTACGAGCAGTACTTC.

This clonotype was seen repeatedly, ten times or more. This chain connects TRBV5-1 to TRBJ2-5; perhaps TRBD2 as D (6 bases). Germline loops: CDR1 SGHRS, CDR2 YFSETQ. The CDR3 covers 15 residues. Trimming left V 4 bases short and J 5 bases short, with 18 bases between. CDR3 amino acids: CASSGGTFDTETQYF. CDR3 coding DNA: TGCGCCAGCAGCGGCGGGACTTTTGATACGGAGACCCAGTACTTC. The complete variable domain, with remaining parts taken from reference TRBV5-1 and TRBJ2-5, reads KAGVTQTPRYLIKTRGQQVTLSCSPISGHRSVSWYQQTPGQGLQFLFEYFSETQRNKGNFPGRFSGRQFSNSRSEMNVSTLELGDSALYLCASSGGTFDTETQYFGPGTRLLVL.

In nucleotides, the CDR3 is TGTGCCACCAGCAGAGACAGAGGCACCGGGGAGCTGTTTTTT. It encodes CATSRDRGTGELFF. The chain combines TRBV15 with TRBJ2-2, with D unclear. The CDR3 is 14 amino acids. V was cut by 0 bases and J by 4 bases, with 6 bases left in between. The germline V gene encodes CDR1 LNHNV and CDR2 YYDKDF (reference sequence).

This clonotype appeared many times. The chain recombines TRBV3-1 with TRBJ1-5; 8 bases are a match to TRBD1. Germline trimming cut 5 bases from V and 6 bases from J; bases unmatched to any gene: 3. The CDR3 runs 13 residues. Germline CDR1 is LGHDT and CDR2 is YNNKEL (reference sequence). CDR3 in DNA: TGTGCCAGCAGCTACGGGACAGGTCAGCCCCAGCATTTT. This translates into CASSYGTGQPQHF.

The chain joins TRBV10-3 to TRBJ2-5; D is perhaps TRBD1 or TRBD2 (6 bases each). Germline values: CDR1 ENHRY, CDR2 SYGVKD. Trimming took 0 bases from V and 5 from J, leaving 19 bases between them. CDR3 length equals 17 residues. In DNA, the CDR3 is TGTGCCATCAGTGAGTCGATTTTTCCGGGGGCGAAGGAGACCCAGTACTTC. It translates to CAISESIFPGAKETQYF.